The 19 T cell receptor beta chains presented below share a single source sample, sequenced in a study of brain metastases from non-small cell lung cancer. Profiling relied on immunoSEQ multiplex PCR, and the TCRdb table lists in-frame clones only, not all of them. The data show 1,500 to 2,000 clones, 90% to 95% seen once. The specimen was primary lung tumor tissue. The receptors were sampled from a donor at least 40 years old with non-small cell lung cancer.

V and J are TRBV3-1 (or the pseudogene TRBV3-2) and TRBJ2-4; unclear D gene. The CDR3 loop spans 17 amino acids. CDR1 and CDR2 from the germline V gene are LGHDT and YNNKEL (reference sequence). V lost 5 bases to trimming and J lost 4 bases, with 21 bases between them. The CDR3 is CASSTGCPICKKNIQYF. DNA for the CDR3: TGTGCCAGCAGCACTGGATGTCCCATTTGCAAAAAAAACATTCAGTACTTC.

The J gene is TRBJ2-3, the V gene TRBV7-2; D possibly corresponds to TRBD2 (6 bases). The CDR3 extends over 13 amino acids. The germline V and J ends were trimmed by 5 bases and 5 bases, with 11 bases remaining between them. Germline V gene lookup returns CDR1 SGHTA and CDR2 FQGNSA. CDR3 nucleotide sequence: TGTGCCAGCAGCCTCACCGGGGGAGATACGCAGTATTTT. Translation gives CASSLTGGDTQYF.

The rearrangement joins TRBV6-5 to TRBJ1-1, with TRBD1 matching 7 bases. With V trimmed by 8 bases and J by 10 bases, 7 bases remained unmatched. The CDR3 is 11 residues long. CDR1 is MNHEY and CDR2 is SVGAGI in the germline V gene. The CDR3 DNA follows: TGTGCCAGCGGTACAGGGGTGGGAGCTTTCTTT. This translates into CASGTGVGAFF.

CDR3 loop: CASSPGRHYGYTF. The DNA of the CDR3 is TGTGCCAGCAGTCCCGGACGGCACTATGGCTACACCTTC. The chain recombines TRBV11-3 with TRBJ1-2; D unresolved. Trimming left V 6 bases short and J 3 bases short, with 11 bases between. The CDR3 extends over 13 amino acids. Germline V CDR1 and CDR2: SGHNT, YENEEA.

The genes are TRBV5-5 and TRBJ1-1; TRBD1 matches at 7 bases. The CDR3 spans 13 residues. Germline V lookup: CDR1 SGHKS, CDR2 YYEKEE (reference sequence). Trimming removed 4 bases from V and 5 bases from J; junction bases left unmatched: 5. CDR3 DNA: TGTGCCAGCAGCGTGGGACAGCAAACTGAAGCTTTCTTT. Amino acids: CASSVGQQTEAFF.

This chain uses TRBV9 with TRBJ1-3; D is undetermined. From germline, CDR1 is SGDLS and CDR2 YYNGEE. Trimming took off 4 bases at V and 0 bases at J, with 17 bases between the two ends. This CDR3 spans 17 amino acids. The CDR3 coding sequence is TGTGCCAGCAGCCCCACCGACACCAGGTACTCTGGAAACACCATATATTTT. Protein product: CASSPTDTRYSGNTIYF.

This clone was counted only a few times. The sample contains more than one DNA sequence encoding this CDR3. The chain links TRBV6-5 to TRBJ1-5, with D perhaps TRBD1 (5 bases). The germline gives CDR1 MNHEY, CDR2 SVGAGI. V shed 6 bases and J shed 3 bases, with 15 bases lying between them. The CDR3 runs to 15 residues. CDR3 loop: CASSRDGGDNQPQHF. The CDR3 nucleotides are TGTGCCAGCAGCCGGGACGGCGGAGACAATCAGCCCCAGCATTTT.

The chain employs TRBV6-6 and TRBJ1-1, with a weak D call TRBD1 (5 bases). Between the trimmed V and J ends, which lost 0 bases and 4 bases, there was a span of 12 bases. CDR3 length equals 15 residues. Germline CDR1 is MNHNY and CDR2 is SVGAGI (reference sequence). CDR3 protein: CASSYSWGRGTEAFF. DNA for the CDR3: TGTGCCAGCAGTTACTCATGGGGCCGGGGCACTGAAGCTTTCTTT.

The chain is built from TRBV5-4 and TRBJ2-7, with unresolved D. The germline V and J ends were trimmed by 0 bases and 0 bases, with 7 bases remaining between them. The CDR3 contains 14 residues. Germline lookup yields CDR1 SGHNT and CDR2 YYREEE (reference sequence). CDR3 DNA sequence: TGTGCCAGCAGCTTGGGGTACACCTCCTACGAGCAGTACTTC. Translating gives CASSLGYTSYEQYF.

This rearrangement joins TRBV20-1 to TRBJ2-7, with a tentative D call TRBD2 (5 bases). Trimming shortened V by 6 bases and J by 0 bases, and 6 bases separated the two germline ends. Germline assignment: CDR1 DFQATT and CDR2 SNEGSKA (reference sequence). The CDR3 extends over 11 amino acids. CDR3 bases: TGCAGTGCGGACTCCTCCTACGAGCAGTACTTC. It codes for CSADSSYEQYF.

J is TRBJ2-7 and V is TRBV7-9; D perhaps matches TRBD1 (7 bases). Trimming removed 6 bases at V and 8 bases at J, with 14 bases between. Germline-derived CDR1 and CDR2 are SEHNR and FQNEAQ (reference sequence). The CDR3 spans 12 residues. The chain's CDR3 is CASSFQGGKQYF. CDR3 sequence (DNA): TGTGCCAGCAGTTTCCAGGGGGGTAAGCAGTACTTC.

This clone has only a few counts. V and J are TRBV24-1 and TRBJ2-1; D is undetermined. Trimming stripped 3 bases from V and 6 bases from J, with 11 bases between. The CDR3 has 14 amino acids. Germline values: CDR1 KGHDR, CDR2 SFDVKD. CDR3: CATSDMTLTNEQFF. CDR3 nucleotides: TGTGCCACCAGTGATATGACTCTTACCAATGAGCAGTTCTTC.

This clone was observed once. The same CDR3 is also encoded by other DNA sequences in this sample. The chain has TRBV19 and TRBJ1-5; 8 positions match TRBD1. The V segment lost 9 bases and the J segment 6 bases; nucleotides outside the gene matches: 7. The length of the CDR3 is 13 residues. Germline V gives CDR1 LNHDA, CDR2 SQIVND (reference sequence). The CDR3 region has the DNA TGTGCCAGCGGACAGGGACTAGGTCAGCCCCAGCATTTT. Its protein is CASGQGLGQPQHF.

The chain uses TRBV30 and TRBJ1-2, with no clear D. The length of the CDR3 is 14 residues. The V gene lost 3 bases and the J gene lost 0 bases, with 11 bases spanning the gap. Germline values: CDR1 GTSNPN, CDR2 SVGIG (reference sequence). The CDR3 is CAWRGGGSNYGYTF. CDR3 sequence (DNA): TGTGCCTGGAGGGGTGGTGGGTCTAACTATGGCTACACCTTC. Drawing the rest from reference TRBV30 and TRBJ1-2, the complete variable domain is SQTIHQWPATLVQPVGSPLSLECTVEGTSNPNLYWYRQAAGRGLQLLFYSVGIGQISSEVPQNLSASRPQDRQFILSSKKLLLSDSGFYLCAWRGGGSNYGYTFGSGTRLTVV.

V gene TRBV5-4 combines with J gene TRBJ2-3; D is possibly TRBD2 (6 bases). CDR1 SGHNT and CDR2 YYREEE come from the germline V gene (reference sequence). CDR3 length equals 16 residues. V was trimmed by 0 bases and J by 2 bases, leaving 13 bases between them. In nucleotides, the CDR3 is TGTGCCAGCAGCTTGGGCGGGGTCCCCCTCACAGATACGCAGTATTTT. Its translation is CASSLGGVPLTDTQYF.

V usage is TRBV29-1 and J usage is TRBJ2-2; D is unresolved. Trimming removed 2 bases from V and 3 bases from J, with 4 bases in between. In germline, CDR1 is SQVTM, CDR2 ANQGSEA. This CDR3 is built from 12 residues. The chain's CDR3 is CSVETDTGELFF. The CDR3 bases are TGCAGCGTTGAAACGGACACCGGGGAGCTGTTTTTT.

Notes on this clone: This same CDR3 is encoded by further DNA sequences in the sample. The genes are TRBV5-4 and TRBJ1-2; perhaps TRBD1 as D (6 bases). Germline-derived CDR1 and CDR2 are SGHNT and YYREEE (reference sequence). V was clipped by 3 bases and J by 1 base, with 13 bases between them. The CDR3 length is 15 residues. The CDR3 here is CASSSTGTLNYGYTF. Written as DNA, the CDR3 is TGTGCCAGCAGCTCCACAGGGACTCTTAACTATGGCTACACCTTC.

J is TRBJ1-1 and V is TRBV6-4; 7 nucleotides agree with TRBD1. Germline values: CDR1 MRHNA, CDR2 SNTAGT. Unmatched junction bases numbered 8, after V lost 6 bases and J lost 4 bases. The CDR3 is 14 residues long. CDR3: CASRLTGQSTEAFF. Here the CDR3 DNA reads TGTGCCAGCAGGTTGACAGGGCAAAGCACTGAAGCTTTCTTT.

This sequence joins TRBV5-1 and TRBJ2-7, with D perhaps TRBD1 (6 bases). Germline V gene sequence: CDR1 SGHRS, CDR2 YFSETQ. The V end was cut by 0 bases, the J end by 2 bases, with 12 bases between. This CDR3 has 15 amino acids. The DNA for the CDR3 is TGCGCCAGCAGCTTGGGGAACAGGGTACCCTACGAGCAGTACTTC. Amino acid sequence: CASSLGNRVPYEQYF.